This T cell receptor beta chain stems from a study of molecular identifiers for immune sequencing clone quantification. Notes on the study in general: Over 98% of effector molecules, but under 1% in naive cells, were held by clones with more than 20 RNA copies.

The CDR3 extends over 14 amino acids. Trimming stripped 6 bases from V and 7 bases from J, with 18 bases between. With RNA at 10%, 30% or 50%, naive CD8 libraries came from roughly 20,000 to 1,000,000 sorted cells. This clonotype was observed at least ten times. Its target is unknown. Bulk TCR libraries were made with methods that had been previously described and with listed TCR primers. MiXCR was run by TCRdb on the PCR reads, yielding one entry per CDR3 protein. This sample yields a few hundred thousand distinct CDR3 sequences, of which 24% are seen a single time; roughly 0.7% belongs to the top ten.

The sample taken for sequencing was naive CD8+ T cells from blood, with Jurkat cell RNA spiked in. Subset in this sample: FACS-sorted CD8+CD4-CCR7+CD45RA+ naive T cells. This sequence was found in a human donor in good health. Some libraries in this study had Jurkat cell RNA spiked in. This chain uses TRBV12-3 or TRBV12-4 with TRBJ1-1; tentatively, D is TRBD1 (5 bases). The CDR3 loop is CASRPDNRDYEAFF. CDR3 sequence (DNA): TGTGCCAGCAGACCCGACAATAGGGACTATGAAGCTTTCTTT.